This entry features one T cell receptor (beta chain) sequence. No antigen is known for it. Cells designated naive CD8 were CD45RO-negative and were positively selected for CCR7, with terminally differentiated effector memory CD45RA+ cells excluded. CDR3 length equals 15 residues. The V gene lost 2 bases and the J gene lost 3 bases, with 13 bases spanning the gap. Germline V gene lookup returns CDR1 SGHAT and CDR2 FQNNGV. Profiling relied on immunoSEQ multiplex PCR, and the TCRdb table lists in-frame clones only, not all of them. Here the sample spans some 2.1 million clones, about 95% being singletons. This sample is part of a study of shared clonotypes between healthy human individuals. General study findings and limits: Among the subsets, naive ones generally showed larger estimated richness than memory ones. Specimens sampled were limited to blood, with tissue repertoires likely differing. Clonotype sharing among donors was expected to depend on sequencing depth.

V and J are TRBV11-2 and TRBJ2-5; D is perhaps TRBD1 or TRBD2 (6 bases each). The specimen was naive CD8+ T cells sorted from blood. The receptor comes from a man between 18 and 35 years old in good health. The CDR3 reads CASSLLPGGEETQYF. The CDR3 nucleotides are TGTGCCAGCAGCTTACTCCCCGGGGGCGAAGAGACCCAGTACTTC. Together with reference TRBV11-2 and TRBJ2-5, the CDR3 gives the full variable domain: EAGVAQSPRYKIIEKRQSVAFWCNPISGHATLYWYQQILGQGPKLLIQFQNNGVVDDSQLPKDRFSAERLKGVDSTLKIQPAKLEDSAVYLCASSLLPGGEETQYFGPGTRLLVL.